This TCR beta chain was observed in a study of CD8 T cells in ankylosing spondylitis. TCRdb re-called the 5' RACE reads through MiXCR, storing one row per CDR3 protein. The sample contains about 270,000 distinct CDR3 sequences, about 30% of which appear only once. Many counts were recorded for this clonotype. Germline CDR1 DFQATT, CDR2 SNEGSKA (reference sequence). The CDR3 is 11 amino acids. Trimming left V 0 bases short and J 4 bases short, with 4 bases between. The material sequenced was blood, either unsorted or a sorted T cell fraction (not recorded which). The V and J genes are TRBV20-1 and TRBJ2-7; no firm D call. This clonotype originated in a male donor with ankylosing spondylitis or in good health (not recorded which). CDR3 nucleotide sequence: TGCAGTGCTAGAGAGCTTTACGAGCAGTACTTC. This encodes CSARELYEQYF.